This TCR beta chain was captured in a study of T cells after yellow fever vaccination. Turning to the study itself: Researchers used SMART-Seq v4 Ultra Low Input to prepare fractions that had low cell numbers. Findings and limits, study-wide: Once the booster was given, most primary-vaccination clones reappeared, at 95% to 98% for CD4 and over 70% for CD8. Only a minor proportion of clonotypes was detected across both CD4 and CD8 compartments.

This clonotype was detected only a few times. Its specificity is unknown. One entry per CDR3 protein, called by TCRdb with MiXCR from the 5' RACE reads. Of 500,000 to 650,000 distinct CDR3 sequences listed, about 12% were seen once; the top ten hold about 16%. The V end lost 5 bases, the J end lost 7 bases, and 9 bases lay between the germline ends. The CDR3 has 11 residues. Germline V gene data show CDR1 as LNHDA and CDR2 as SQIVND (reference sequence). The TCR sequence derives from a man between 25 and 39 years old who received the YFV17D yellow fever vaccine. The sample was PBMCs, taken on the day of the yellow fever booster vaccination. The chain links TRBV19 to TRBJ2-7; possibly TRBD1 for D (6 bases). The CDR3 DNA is TGTGCCAGTAGTGCAGGACAGGAGCAGTACTTC. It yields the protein CASSAGQEQYF.